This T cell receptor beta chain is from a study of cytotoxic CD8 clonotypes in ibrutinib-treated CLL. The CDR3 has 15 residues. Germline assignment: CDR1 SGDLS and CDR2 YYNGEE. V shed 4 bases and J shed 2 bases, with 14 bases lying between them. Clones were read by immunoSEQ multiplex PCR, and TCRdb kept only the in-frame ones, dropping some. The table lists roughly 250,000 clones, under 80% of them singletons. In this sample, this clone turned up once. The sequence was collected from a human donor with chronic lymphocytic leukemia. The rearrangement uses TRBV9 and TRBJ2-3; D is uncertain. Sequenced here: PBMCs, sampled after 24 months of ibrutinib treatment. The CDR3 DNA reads TGTGCCAGCAGCCCTCAGGTAGTTGACACAGATACGCAGTATTTT. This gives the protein CASSPQVVDTDTQYF.